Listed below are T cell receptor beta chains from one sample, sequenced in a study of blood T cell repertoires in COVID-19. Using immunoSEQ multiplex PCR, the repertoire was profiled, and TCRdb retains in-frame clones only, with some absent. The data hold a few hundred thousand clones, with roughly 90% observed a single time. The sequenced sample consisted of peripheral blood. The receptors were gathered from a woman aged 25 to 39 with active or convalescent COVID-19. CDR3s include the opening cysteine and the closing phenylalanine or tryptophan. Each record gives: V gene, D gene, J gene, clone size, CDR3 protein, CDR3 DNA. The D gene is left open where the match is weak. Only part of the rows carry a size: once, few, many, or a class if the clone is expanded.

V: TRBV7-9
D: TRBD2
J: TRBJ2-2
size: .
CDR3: CASSSPASGGSNTGELFF
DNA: TGTGCCAGCAGCTCCCCGGCTAGCGGGGGCTCGAACACCGGGGAGCTGTTTTTT

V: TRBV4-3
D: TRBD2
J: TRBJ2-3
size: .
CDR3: CASSQDRPSGGSTDTQYF
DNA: TGCGCCAGCAGCCAAGATCGGCCTAGCGGGGGGTCGACAGATACGCAGTATTTT

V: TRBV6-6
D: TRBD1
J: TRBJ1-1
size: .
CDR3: CASSFDRGAYTEAFF
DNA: TGTGCCAGCAGTTTTGACAGGGGAGCGTACACTGAAGCTTTCTTT

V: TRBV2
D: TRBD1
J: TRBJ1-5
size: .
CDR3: CASKGDRGFSNQPQHF
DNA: TGTGCCAGCAAAGGGGACAGGGGATTTAGCAATCAGCCCCAGCATTTT

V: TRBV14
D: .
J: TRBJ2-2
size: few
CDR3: CASSPRLPGSGELFF
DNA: TGTGCCAGCAGCCCTCGACTCCCGGGTTCCGGGGAGCTGTTTTTT

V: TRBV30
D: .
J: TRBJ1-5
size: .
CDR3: CAWSVRSPPVLHF
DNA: TGTGCCTGGAGTGTACGATCCCCCCCAGTGCTGCATTTT

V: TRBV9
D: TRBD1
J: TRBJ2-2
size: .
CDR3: CASSVGTGTGIPGELFF
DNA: TGTGCCAGCAGCGTAGGGACCGGGACAGGTATCCCCGGGGAGCTGTTTTTT

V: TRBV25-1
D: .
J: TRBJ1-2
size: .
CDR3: CASSAKGHSNYGYTF
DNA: TGTGCCAGCAGTGCCAAGGGGCATTCTAACTATGGCTACACCTTC

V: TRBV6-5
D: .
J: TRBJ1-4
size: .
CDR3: CASSYGGAYEKLFF
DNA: TGTGCCAGCAGTTACGGGGGCGCGTATGAAAAACTGTTTTTT

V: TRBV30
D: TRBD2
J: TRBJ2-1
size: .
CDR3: CAWTTGGSYNEQFF
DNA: TGTGCCTGGACAACGGGGGGCTCCTACAATGAGCAGTTCTTC

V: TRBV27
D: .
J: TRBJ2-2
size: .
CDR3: CASSSRALRGTGYTGELFF
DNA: TGTGCCAGCAGCTCCCGGGCCCTCCGGGGGACGGGGTACACCGGGGAGCTGTTTTTT

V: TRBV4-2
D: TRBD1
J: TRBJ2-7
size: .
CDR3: CASSLEGQGNEQYF
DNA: TGTGCCAGCAGCCTCGAGGGACAGGGGAACGAGCAGTACTTC

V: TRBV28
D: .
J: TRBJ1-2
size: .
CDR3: CASSIQGTASYGYTF
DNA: TGTGCCAGCAGTATACAGGGTACTGCAAGCTATGGCTACACCTTC

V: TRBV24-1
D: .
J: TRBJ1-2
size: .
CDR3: CATSRQGYGYTF
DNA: TGTGCCACCAGTAGGCAGGGTTATGGCTACACCTTC

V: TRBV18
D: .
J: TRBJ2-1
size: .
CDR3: CASSPPELGYNEQFF
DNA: TGTGCCAGCTCACCACCGGAGCTCGGCTACAATGAGCAGTTCTTC

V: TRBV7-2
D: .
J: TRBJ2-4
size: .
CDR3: CASSPVLAKNIQYF
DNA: TGTGCCAGCAGCCCCGTCCTAGCCAAAAACATTCAGTACTTC

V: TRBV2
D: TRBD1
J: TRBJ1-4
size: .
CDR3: CASSYDRVAANEKLFF
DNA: TGTGCCAGCAGTTACGACAGGGTTGCGGCTAATGAAAAACTGTTTTTT

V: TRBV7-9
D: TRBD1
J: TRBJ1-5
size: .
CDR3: CASSPSQGAGQPQHF
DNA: TGTGCCAGCAGCCCCAGTCAGGGGGCGGGTCAGCCCCAGCATTTT

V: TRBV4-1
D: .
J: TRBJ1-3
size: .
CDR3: CASSQLSSSSGNTIYF
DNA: TGCGCCAGCAGCCAATTGTCCTCGAGCTCTGGAAACACCATATATTTT

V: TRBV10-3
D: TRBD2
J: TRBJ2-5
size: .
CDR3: CAISAGGGLLAETQYF
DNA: TGTGCCATCAGTGCGGGAGGCGGTTTGTTAGCGGAGACCCAGTACTTC

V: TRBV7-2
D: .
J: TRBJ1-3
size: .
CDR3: CASSFVGGGGSGNTIYF
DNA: TGTGCCAGCAGCTTTGTCGGGGGTGGGGGCTCTGGAAACACCATATATTTT

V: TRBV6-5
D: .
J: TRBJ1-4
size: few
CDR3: CASSVFATNEKLFF
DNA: TGTGCCAGTTCTGTGTTTGCAACTAATGAAAAACTGTTTTTT

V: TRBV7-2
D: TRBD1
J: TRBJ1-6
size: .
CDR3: CASSHDRGTPLHF
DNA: TGTGCCAGCAGCCACGACAGGGGAACACCCCTCCACTTT

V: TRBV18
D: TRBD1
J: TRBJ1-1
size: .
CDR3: CASSSGQIRAFF
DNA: TGTGCCAGCTCATCGGGACAGATTCGAGCTTTCTTT

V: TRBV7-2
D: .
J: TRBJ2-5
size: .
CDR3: CASSSRQETQYF
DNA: TGTGCCAGCAGCTCCCGCCAAGAGACCCAGTACTTC

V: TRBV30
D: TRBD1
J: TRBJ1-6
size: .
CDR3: CAWSGGQGNSPLHF
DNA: TGTGCCTGGAGTGGGGGACAGGGAAATTCACCCCTCCACTTT

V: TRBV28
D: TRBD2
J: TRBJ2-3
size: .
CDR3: CASRTLAGGYTDTQYF
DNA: TGTGCCAGCAGAACTCTAGCGGGGGGATACACAGATACGCAGTATTTT

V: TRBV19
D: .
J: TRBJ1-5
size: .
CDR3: CASSIGKGRGQPQHF
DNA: TGTGCCAGTAGTATAGGAAAGGGCAGGGGTCAGCCCCAGCATTTT

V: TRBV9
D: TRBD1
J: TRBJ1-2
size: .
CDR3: CASSGDRVYGYTF
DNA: TGTGCCAGCAGCGGAGACAGGGTCTATGGCTACACCTTC

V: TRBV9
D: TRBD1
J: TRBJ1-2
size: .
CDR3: CASSAAGGDGYTF
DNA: TGTGCCAGCAGCGCCGCAGGGGGAGATGGCTACACCTTC

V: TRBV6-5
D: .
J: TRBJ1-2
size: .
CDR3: CASSYISRSGGYTF
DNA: TGTGCCAGCAGTTACATATCCAGGTCGGGGGGCTACACCTTC